Following are 28 T cell receptor beta chains from one sample sequenced in a study of T-cell reconstitution after alpha-beta-depleted transplantation in children. Unique molecular identifiers were built into the TCRbeta library. TCRdb analysed the PCR reads with MiXCR anew, one entry per CDR3 protein. The data hold approximately 300,000 distinct CDR3 sequences, with roughly 12% observed a single time. The material was peripheral blood, obtained 180 days after TCRalphabeta/CD19-depleted stem cell transplant. The receptors were sampled from a male patient aged 2-9 years who had a stem cell transplant for chronic granulomatous disease, so the T cells may come from the graft donor.

This clonotype was recorded a few times. The chain joins TRBV7-9 to TRBJ2-7, with 7 bases aligning to TRBD1. V gave up 4 bases and J gave up 2 bases; unmatched junction bases: 11. CDR1 SEHNR and CDR2 FQNEAQ come from the germline V gene (reference sequence). This CDR3 has 16 residues. The CDR3 reads CASSSVMGTAPYEQYF. The DNA of the CDR3 is TGTGCCAGCAGCTCCGTTATGGGGACAGCACCCTACGAGCAGTACTTC.

This clonotype occurred many times. V is TRBV20-1 and J is TRBJ1-3; no definite D call. The germline V gene has CDR1 DFQATT and CDR2 SNEGSKA (reference sequence). V was clipped by 3 bases and J by 1 base, with 7 bases between them. CDR3 size: 13 residues. In DNA form, the CDR3 reads TGCAGTGCTAGGAAGAAATCTGGAAACACCATATATTTT. Translating gives CSARKKSGNTIYF.

Ten or more counts support this clonotype. J is TRBJ2-1 and V is TRBV29-1; a possible D gene is TRBD2 (5 bases). In germline, CDR1 is SQVTM, CDR2 ANQGSEA. CDR3 length equals 14 residues. The V end was cut by 5 bases, the J end by 5 bases, with 16 bases between. The DNA of the CDR3 is TGCAGCGTTCCAGAGGGCCCCTGGGACAATGAGCAGTTCTTC. The encoded protein is CSVPEGPWDNEQFF.

The chain couples TRBV19 to TRBJ1-1; D gene unclear. The germline V gene encodes CDR1 LNHDA and CDR2 SQIVND (reference sequence). The CDR3 loop spans 15 amino acids. Trimming pared 3 bases from V and 0 bases from J, leaving 11 bases between. CDR3 loop: CASSMRTTLNTEAFF. CDR3 coding DNA: TGTGCCAGTAGTATGAGAACAACCCTGAACACTGAAGCTTTCTTT.

This clonotype has more than one count but fewer than ten. The chain couples TRBV19 to TRBJ1-2, with a weak D call TRBD1 (5 bases). The germline V gene encodes CDR1 LNHDA and CDR2 SQIVND (reference sequence). Trimming pared 8 bases from V and 4 bases from J, leaving 17 bases between. The CDR3 has 14 residues. The CDR3 DNA follows: TGTGCCAGTGGGGCCTTGGCACACTCCTATGGCTACACCTTC. Translated: CASGALAHSYGYTF.

This clonotype was seen repeatedly, ten times or more. Here the CDR3 reads CASSLETWDEKLFF. For the CDR3, the DNA is TGTGCCAGCAGTTTGGAGACCTGGGATGAAAAACTGTTTTTT. The rearrangement joins TRBV12-3 or TRBV12-4 to TRBJ1-4, with unresolved D. Trimming took 3 bases from V and 6 from J, leaving 11 bases between them. The CDR3 covers 14 residues.

To note about this clonotype: A much larger clone differs by one base, so this may be a read error. The rearrangement joins TRBV28 to TRBJ2-5; 12 nucleotides agree with TRBD1. CDR3 length equals 19 residues. Germline loops: CDR1 MDHEN, CDR2 SYDVKM. Unmatched junction bases numbered 15, after V lost 5 bases and J lost 2 bases. The CDR3 spells CASSPFPGQGAYRQETQYF. The CDR3 coding sequence is TGTGCCAGCAGTCCCTTCCCGGGACAGGGGGCTTATAGGCAAGAGACCCAGTACTTC.

This clonotype was counted ten times or more. The J gene is TRBJ2-3, the V gene TRBV7-2; 7 nucleotides agree with TRBD1. Germline V gene data show CDR1 as SGHTA and CDR2 as FQGNSA. After removal of 3 bases from V and 6 bases from J, the junction contained 3 bases not matched to a gene. The CDR3 is 13 residues long. The chain's CDR3 is CASSFLRGDTQYF. In DNA form, the CDR3 reads TGTGCCAGCAGCTTCCTCAGGGGGGATACGCAGTATTTT.

A remark on this clonotype: A much bigger clone sits one base away, suggesting this may be a read error. A read error is likely, as this CDR3 ends without the conserved phenylalanine or tryptophan. This sequence joins TRBV30 and TRBJ2-5; D tentatively fits TRBD1 or TRBD2 (5 bases each). The CDR3 length is 11 residues. V lost 3 bases to trimming and J lost 3 bases, with 5 bases between them. CDR1 is GTSNPN, CDR2 SVGIG, per germline (reference sequence). The CDR3 DNA sequence: TGTGCCTGGAGGGGGGAAGAGACCCAGTACTCC. Amino acid sequence: CAWRGEETQYS.

There are many counts of this clonotype. The chain joins TRBV9 to TRBJ2-3; weak D call: TRBD1 (6 bases). The CDR3 extends over 15 amino acids. CDR1 is SGDLS and CDR2 is YYNGEE in the germline V gene. Trimming cost V 0 bases and J 2 bases, with 10 bases left between them. The CDR3 reads CASSVVGANTDTQYF. The CDR3 DNA reads TGTGCCAGCAGCGTAGTGGGGGCCAACACAGATACGCAGTATTTT.

The J gene is TRBJ1-6, the V gene TRBV21-1. TRBV21-1 counts as a pseudogene. This CDR3 has 11 residues. The CDR3 DNA reads as TGTGCCAGCAGCAATGGGTTACCCCTCCACTTT. Translating it yields CASSNGLPLHF.

This clonotype was found many times. The CDR3 protein is CSASVTSGSYNEQFF. DNA of the CDR3: TGCAGTGCTAGCGTCACTAGCGGGTCCTACAATGAGCAGTTCTTC. The chain couples TRBV20-1 to TRBJ2-1; TRBD2 agrees at 9 bases. Trimming cost V 3 bases and J 1 base; bases outside gene matches: 4. This CDR3 is 15 amino acids long. Germline V gives CDR1 DFQATT, CDR2 SNEGSKA (reference sequence).

This clonotype turned up a few times. This chain joins TRBV14 and TRBJ2-4, with a weak D call TRBD1 (5 bases). From germline, CDR1 is SGHDN and CDR2 FVKESK. The V gene lost 1 base and the J gene lost 3 bases, with 13 bases spanning the gap. The CDR3 contains 16 residues. In nucleotides, the CDR3 is TGTGCCAGCAGCCAAGCAGGACACCCACACAAAAACATTCAGTACTTC. Translating gives CASSQAGHPHKNIQYF.

This clonotype appeared many times. The chain recombines TRBV7-9 with TRBJ2-2; 11 bases fit TRBD2. This CDR3 spans 17 amino acids. Trimming removed 5 bases from V and 1 base from J; junction bases left unmatched: 6. Germline CDR1 reads SEHNR; CDR2 reads FQNEAQ (reference sequence). CDR3 region: CASSRMGLAENTGELFF. The CDR3 coding sequence is TGTGCCAGCAGCCGAATGGGACTAGCGGAGAACACCGGGGAGCTGTTTTTT.

This clonotype was seen only a few times. The CDR3 coding sequence is TGTGCCAGCAGCCGCACACTAGCGGGAGCTACGTACGAGCAGTACTTC. This translates into CASSRTLAGATYEQYF. V gene TRBV6-5 combines with J gene TRBJ2-7; 11 bases align to TRBD2. The CDR3 spans 16 residues. Germline-derived CDR1 and CDR2 are MNHEY and SVGAGI. V dropped 6 bases and J dropped 4; count of bases not matched to a gene: 11.

Concerning this clonotype: This may come from a read error, since a much larger clone is one base off. The chain couples TRBV30 to TRBJ2-1; 7 bases agree with TRBD1. Germline V lookup: CDR1 GTSNPN, CDR2 SVGIG (reference sequence). The CDR3 has 15 amino acids. The CDR3 nucleotides are TGTGCCTGGAGTGTGGGACAGTCCTCCTACAATAAGCAGTTCTTC. This sequence encodes CAWSVGQSSYNKQFF. Using reference TRBV30 and TRBJ2-1 for the parts outside the CDR3, the full variable domain is SQTIHQWPATLVQPVGSPLSLECTVEGTSNPNLYWYRQAAGRGLQLLFYSVGIGQISSEVPQNLSASRPQDRQFILSSKKLLLSDSGFYLCAWSVGQSSYNKQFFGPGTRLTVL.

This clonotype was seen repeatedly, ten times or more. This chain uses TRBV12-3 or TRBV12-4 with TRBJ1-1, with D maybe TRBD1 (5 bases). V was trimmed by 3 bases and J by 11 bases, leaving 13 bases between them. The CDR3 has 12 residues. The CDR3 coding sequence is TGTGCCAGCAGTTTGGGGCTCTTGGGGGCTTTCTTT. Its translation: CASSLGLLGAFF.

In its sample, this clonotype was seen many times. This rearrangement joins TRBV7-2 to TRBJ2-2; 7 bases align to TRBD2. CDR3 length: 15 amino acids. Per the germline V gene, CDR1 is SGHTA and CDR2 is FQGNSA. V lost 1 base to trimming and J lost 5 bases; unmatched junction nucleotides: 4. The CDR3, as DNA: TGTGCCAGCAGCTTAGAGGGAGGGCGTACCGGGGAGCTGTTTTTT. Translating it yields CASSLEGGRTGELFF. Supplemented by reference TRBV7-2 and TRBJ2-2, the full variable domain reads GAGVSQSPSNKVTEKGKDVELRCDPISGHTALYWYRQSLGQGLEFLIYFQGNSAPDKSGLPSDRFSAERTGGSVSTLTIQRTQQEDSAVYLCASSLEGGRTGELFFGEGSRLTVL.

This clonotype has ten or more counts. V gene TRBV5-1 combines with J gene TRBJ2-1, with 7 bases matching TRBD1. CDR1 and CDR2 from the germline V gene are SGHRS and YFSETQ. The CDR3 sequence is 14 residues long. V lost 0 bases to trimming and J lost 6 bases; unmatched junction nucleotides: 3. The CDR3 loop is CASSLAQGSNEQFF. CDR3 coding DNA: TGCGCCAGCAGCTTGGCACAGGGGAGCAATGAGCAGTTCTTC.

This clonotype has a count of ten or more. The rearrangement uses TRBV3-1 and TRBJ2-1; D may match TRBD1 or TRBD2 (5 bases each). The CDR3 loop spans 15 amino acids. The V end lost 6 bases, the J end lost 0 bases, and 12 bases lay between the germline ends. Germline CDR1 LGHDT, CDR2 YNNKEL (reference sequence). The CDR3 DNA is TGTGCCAGCAGGTTTGGGGGTAGCTCCTACAATGAGCAGTTCTTC. Translating gives CASRFGGSSYNEQFF.

This clonotype has only a few counts. Given a much more abundant clone one base away, this may be a read error. V gene TRBV13 combines with J gene TRBJ2-7; D gene unclear. This CDR3 comprises 12 residues. CDR1 is PRHDT and CDR2 is FYEKMQ in the germline V gene (reference sequence). Trimming shortened V by 5 bases and J by 2 bases, and 7 bases separated the two germline ends. The DNA for the CDR3 is TGTGCCAGCAGCCCTACCCCCTACGAGCAGTACTTC. Translated, it gives CASSPTPYEQYF.

The rearrangement links TRBV6-1 to TRBJ1-2; the match to TRBD1 covers 8 bases. This CDR3 has 15 amino acids. CDR1 MNHNS and CDR2 SASEGT come from the germline V gene. Trimming cost V 6 bases and J 2 bases; bases outside gene matches: 8. As DNA, the CDR3 is TGTGCCAGCAGGGTGGGACAGGCATTCAACTATGGCTACACCTTC. The encoded protein is CASRVGQAFNYGYTF.

This clonotype has ten or more counts. The chain links TRBV20-1 to TRBJ1-6, with D hard to call. The germline V gene has CDR1 DFQATT and CDR2 SNEGSKA (reference sequence). V gave up 0 bases and J gave up 6 bases, with 12 bases separating them. CDR3 size: 15 residues. The CDR3 region has the DNA TGCAGTGCTAGAGATCTCTTGCGGAGTAATTCACCCCTCCACTTT. Protein sequence: CSARDLLRSNSPLHF.

This clonotype was observed many times. The chain links TRBV7-9 to TRBJ2-6; D not resolved. With 6 bases removed from V and 2 bases from J, the gap between germline ends came to 11 bases. In germline, CDR1 is SEHNR, CDR2 FQNEAQ (reference sequence). The length of the CDR3 is 15 residues. The CDR3 DNA reads as TGTGCCAGCAGTTCCGGCGATACTGGGGCCAACGTCCTGACTTTC. Protein sequence: CASSSGDTGANVLTF.

This clonotype was seen at least ten times. The chain carries TRBV20-1 and TRBJ2-7, with TRBD1 matching over 7 bases. CDR3 length: 15 amino acids. Trimming cost V 6 bases and J 0 bases; bases outside gene matches: 11. Germline CDR1 is DFQATT and CDR2 is SNEGSKA (reference sequence). The CDR3 here is CSATKLTGNSYEQYF. The CDR3 coding sequence is TGCAGTGCAACGAAACTGACAGGGAACTCCTACGAGCAGTACTTC.

V usage is TRBV7-6 and J usage is TRBJ2-1; the D gene is possibly TRBD1 (6 bases). V lost 1 base and J 16 bases, leaving 20 bases between the germline ends. Germline V CDR1 and CDR2: SGHVS, FNYEAQ. The CDR3 has 14 residues. CDR3 sequence: CASSLEGGYNEPFF. The CDR3 bases are TGTGCCAGCAGCTTAGAAGGGGGATACAATGAGCCTTTCTTC.

This CDR3 reads CASRDSLNEQFF. For the CDR3, the DNA is TGTGCCAGTAGGGACAGCCTCAATGAGCAGTTCTTC. The chain couples TRBV19 to TRBJ2-1; perhaps TRBD1 as D (6 bases). Germline values: CDR1 LNHDA, CDR2 SQIVND (reference sequence). V was trimmed by 6 bases and J by 6 bases, leaving 9 bases between them. CDR3 length: 12 residues.

This clonotype was detected many times. This chain connects TRBV14 to TRBJ2-7; 10 bases match TRBD1. This CDR3 is 15 amino acids long. Trimming at V came to 4 bases and at J to 2 bases, leaving 5 bases not matched to a gene. Germline-derived CDR1 and CDR2 are SGHDN and FVKESK. The CDR3: CASSRSGQGAYEQYF. CDR3 coding DNA: TGTGCCAGCAGCCGATCAGGACAGGGGGCCTACGAGCAGTACTTC. Based on the CDR3 plus reference TRBV14 and TRBJ2-7, the full variable domain is EAGVTQFPSHSVIEKGQTVTLRCDPISGHDNLYWYRRVMGKEIKFLLHFVKESKQDESGMPNNRFLAERTGGTYSTLKVQPAELEDSGVYFCASSRSGQGAYEQYFGPGTRLTVT.